The next 16 T cell receptor beta chains were all read from a single sample in a study of shared T cell receptors in the human thymus. Produced via immunoSEQ multiplex PCR; TCRdb's table is partial and in-frame only. The table has 700,000 or so clones, over 75% seen once; the top ten hold over 0.008%. The same data also went into a second study, on human thymus T cells.

Material for sequencing was thymocytes. These receptors were taken from a girl under two years old with a congenital heart defect.

This clone was counted a single time. The V and J genes are TRBV5-1 and TRBJ1-1, with 9 bases matching TRBD1. Germline assignment: CDR1 SGHRS and CDR2 YFSETQ. The V and J ends lost 0 bases and 7 bases, in that order; junction bases with no gene match: 1. This CDR3 has 13 residues. CDR3 region: CASSLGTGDEAFF. CDR3 sequence (DNA): TGCGCCAGCAGCTTGGGGACAGGGGATGAAGCTTTCTTT.

This clone was picked up a small number of times. This chain uses TRBV4-2 with TRBJ2-7, with a possible D match to TRBD1 (5 bases). The CDR3 has 15 residues. In germline, CDR1 is LGHNA, CDR2 YNFKEQ. With 4 bases removed from V and 5 bases from J, the gap between germline ends came to 18 bases. CDR3 in DNA: TGTGCCAGCAGCCCTCTCGCCGGACATGCCGACGAGCAGTACTTC. Residues: CASSPLAGHADEQYF.

The genes are TRBV13 and TRBJ1-2; perhaps TRBD1 as D (5 bases). Trimming removed 0 bases from V and 5 bases from J, with 16 bases in between. Germline V gene data show CDR1 as PRHDT and CDR2 as FYEKMQ (reference sequence). The CDR3 runs 16 residues. CDR3 DNA: TGTGCCAGCAGCTTAGGAGGCAGGGTGACCTTATATGGCTACACCTTC. Translation gives CASSLGGRVTLYGYTF.

The CDR3: CASNLTGNNQPQHF. The CDR3 coding sequence is TGTGCCAGCAACCTGACAGGAAATAATCAGCCCCAGCATTTT. V is TRBV28 and J is TRBJ1-5; TRBD1 is a possible D gene (6 bases). Germline-derived CDR1 and CDR2 are MDHEN and SYDVKM. The CDR3 length is 14 residues. The V and J ends lost 7 bases and 4 bases respectively, with 14 bases between them.

The genes are TRBV5-1 and TRBJ2-1, with 8 bases lining up with TRBD2. V trimming: 5 bases; J trimming: 10 bases; junction bases outside the gene matches: 8. Germline V CDR1 and CDR2: SGHRS, YFSETQ. The CDR3 is 13 residues long. CDR3 amino acids: CASRGAGGGEQFF. The CDR3 DNA follows: TGCGCCAGCAGAGGGGCAGGCGGGGGGGAGCAGTTCTTC. Complete variable domain (other parts from reference TRBV5-1 and TRBJ2-1): KAGVTQTPRYLIKTRGQQVTLSCSPISGHRSVSWYQQTPGQGLQFLFEYFSETQRNKGNFPGRFSGRQFSNSRSEMNVSTLELGDSALYLCASRGAGGGEQFFGPGTRLTVL.

V is TRBV7-2 and J is TRBJ2-5; 7 nucleotides line up with TRBD1. The germline V gene encodes CDR1 SGHTA and CDR2 FQGNSA. Trimming cost V 6 bases and J 5 bases; bases outside gene matches: 24. The CDR3 extends over 19 amino acids. CDR3 nucleotides: TGTGCCAGCAGTCACTTGGGTCCCCAACAGGGGAAAAGTCCGGAGACCCAGTACTTC. Protein product: CASSHLGPQQGKSPETQYF.

The J gene is TRBJ1-2, the V gene TRBV19; TRBD1 is a possible D gene (6 bases). From germline, CDR1 is LNHDA and CDR2 SQIVND (reference sequence). The CDR3 is made up of 14 amino acids. Between the trimmed V and J ends, which lost 0 bases and 4 bases, there was a span of 9 bases. CDR3 in amino acids: CASSIDLTGYGYTF. The CDR3 coding sequence is TGTGCCAGTAGTATAGACCTGACAGGCTATGGCTACACCTTC.

The chain combines TRBV4-1 with TRBJ1-2; 9 nucleotides line up with TRBD1. The CDR3 length is 18 residues. CDR1 MGHRA and CDR2 YSYEKL come from the germline V gene. With V trimmed by 1 base and J by 2 bases, 11 bases remained unmatched. Here the CDR3 DNA reads TGCGCCAGCAGCCAAGTCCCAAGAGAAACAGGGGGCAACTATGGCTACACCTTC. Translating gives CASSQVPRETGGNYGYTF.

In its sample, this clone was seen once. In DNA, the CDR3 is TGTGCCAGCAGTTACGGGGACAGGGGTTCAGATACGCAGTATTTT. Residues: CASSYGDRGSDTQYF. The chain combines TRBV6-5 with TRBJ2-3; the match to TRBD1 covers 10 bases. The CDR3 totals 15 residues. V dropped 2 bases and J dropped 4; count of bases not matched to a gene: 3. Germline V CDR1 and CDR2: MNHEY, SVGAGI.

The V gene is TRBV2, the J gene TRBJ2-5, with a tentative D call TRBD2 (7 bases). The last part of the DNA fits TRBJ2-7 better; the J call may be wrong. Germline lookup yields CDR1 SNHLY and CDR2 FYNNEI. This CDR3 has 14 residues. The CDR3 DNA sequence: TGTGCCAGAGGGGGGGGCCCAGTCGACTACGAGCAGTACTTC. This gives the protein CARGGGPVDYEQYF.

The CDR3 DNA sequence: TGTGCCAGCAGGCGGAACAGGAGCTCCTACAATGAGCAGTTCTTC. Its translation: CASRRNRSSYNEQFF. The chain joins TRBV25-1 to TRBJ2-1; D is perhaps TRBD1 (5 bases). The CDR3 consists of 15 residues. Germline loops: CDR1 MGHDK, CDR2 SYGVNS. V lost 6 bases and J 0 bases, leaving 12 bases between the germline ends.

V gene TRBV5-8 combines with J gene TRBJ2-3, with D possibly matching TRBD1 (6 bases). V was clipped by 4 bases and J by 0 bases, with 12 bases between them. Germline V gene sequence: CDR1 SGHTS, CDR2 YDEGEE. The CDR3 runs to 15 residues. CDR3 nucleotides: TGTGCCAGCAGCACAACAGGGATCAGCACAGATACGCAGTATTTT. Translation: CASSTTGISTDTQYF.

This chain links TRBV15 with TRBJ2-7; 12 bases fit TRBD1. Germline CDR1 and CDR2: LNHNV and YYDKDF (reference sequence). The CDR3 spans 22 residues. J was trimmed by 7 bases and V by 0 bases; bases with no gene match: 25. CDR3 amino acids: CATSRELRGTGGELWPSGEQYF. In nucleotides, the CDR3 is TGTGCCACCAGCAGAGAATTACGCGGGACAGGGGGCGAACTGTGGCCCAGCGGGGAGCAGTACTTC. Full variable domain (outside the CDR3, taken from reference TRBV15 and TRBJ2-7): DAMVIQNPRYQVTQFGKPVTLSCSQTLNHNVMYWYQQKSSQAPKLLFHYYDKDFNNEADTPDNFQSRRPNTSFCFLDIRSPGLGDTAMYLCATSRELRGTGGELWPSGEQYFGPGTRLTVT.

The V call is TRBV18, the J call TRBJ1-1; 9 bases match TRBD1. CDR1 is KGHSH and CDR2 is LQKENI in the germline V gene. CDR3 size: 18 residues. With V trimmed by 4 bases and J by 2 bases, 14 bases remained unmatched. The CDR3 DNA follows: TGTGCCAGCTCACTGACTGTGGACAGGGGCAATACAAACACTGAAGCTTTCTTT. It codes for CASSLTVDRGNTNTEAFF.

The chain is built from TRBV9 and TRBJ1-2; a possible D gene is TRBD1 (5 bases). V was cut by 4 bases and J by 3 bases, with 16 bases left in between. Germline assignment: CDR1 SGDLS and CDR2 YYNGEE. The CDR3 totals 15 residues. In DNA, the CDR3 is TGTGCCAGCAGCCCCCCCTTGGGAGGGGACTATGGCTACACCTTC. As protein: CASSPPLGGDYGYTF.

In this sample, this clone turned up a few times. The genes are TRBV6-5 and TRBJ2-7; D is perhaps TRBD1 (5 bases). CDR3 size: 14 residues. V was clipped by 2 bases and J by 3 bases, with 11 bases between them. Germline V gene lookup returns CDR1 MNHEY and CDR2 SVGAGI. CDR3 sequence (DNA): TGTGCCAGCAGTTACGGCCACAGGATCTACGAGCAGTACTTC. Its translation is CASSYGHRIYEQYF.